The rows below give T cell receptor beta chains drawn from one sample of a study of T cell responses to AZD1222 COVID-19 vaccine. Method: immunoSEQ multiplex PCR; TCRdb's copy keeps in-frame clones and lacks some. The table has over 150,000 clones, roughly nine tenths seen once. The sequenced sample was peripheral blood, obtained on day 0 of MenACWY control vaccination. The receptor source for this set is an adult in good health. Both conserved end residues are part of each CDR3. Fields, in order: clone size, D gene, V gene, J gene, CDR3 DNA, CDR3 protein. The D gene is left open where the match is weak. Clone size is given for some rows only: seen once, a few or many times, or a class if the clone is expanded.

.	TRBD2	TRBV3-1/TRBV3-2	TRBJ2-1	TGTGCCAGCAGCCAGTTTGGGACTAGCAGGGGCAATGAGCAGTTCTTC	CASSQFGTSRGNEQFF
.	.	TRBV3-1/TRBV3-2	TRBJ2-5	TGTGCCAGCAGCCAAGGGGAGACCCAGTACTTC	CASSQGETQYF
.	.	TRBV6-2/TRBV6-3	TRBJ1-5	TGTGCCAGCAGTTACTCGATCGGCCGAGCAGAGCCCCAGCATTTT	CASSYSIGRAEPQHF
.	.	TRBV4-2	TRBJ1-2	TGTGCCAGCAGCCAAGGACCGGAGACATTCTATGGCTACACCTTC	CASSQGPETFYGYTF
.	.	TRBV5-1	TRBJ2-2	TGCGCCAGCAGCTTGTTCGCAGCGTCGAACACCGGGGAGCTGTTTTTT	CASSLFAASNTGELFF
.	.	TRBV5-4	TRBJ1-1	TGTGCCAGCAGCTTGGAGGGGGTGAGCACTGAAGCTTTCTTT	CASSLEGVSTEAFF
.	.	TRBV19	TRBJ2-7	TGTGCCAGTAGCACCCCTTCTCCGACCTACGAGCAGTACTTC	CASSTPSPTYEQYF
many	.	TRBV5-6	TRBJ1-1	TGTGCCAGCAGCATGAGAGGGAACACTGAAGCTTTCTTT	CASSMRGNTEAFF
.	.	TRBV2	TRBJ2-7	TGTGGTGCGGGGGCCACGGCCTACGAGCAGTACTTC	CGAGATAYEQYF
.	.	TRBV11-2	TRBJ1-2	TGTGCCAGCAGAATGCCCGGGGACGGAGGCTACACCTTC	CASRMPGDGGYTF
.	.	TRBV15	TRBJ2-7	TGTGCCACCAGCAGAGAGCCCCTTTTATACGAGCAGTACTTC	CATSREPLLYEQYF